One and the same sample provided the 10 T cell receptor beta chains below, sequenced in a study of blood T cell repertoires in COVID-19. Libraries were prepared by immunoSEQ multiplex PCR; TCRdb keeps only in-frame clonotypes and omits some of them. The repertoire has 80,000 to 100,000 clones, 65% to 90% of them found once; the top ten carry around 19%. The sample was peripheral blood. The origin of the receptors is an elderly woman with acute or convalescent COVID-19.

The chain couples TRBV4-2 to TRBJ1-1; D uncertain. Deletions cut 4 bases from V and 6 bases from J, with 6 bases between. Germline V gene sequence: CDR1 LGHNA, CDR2 YNFKEQ. This CDR3 has 11 amino acids. The CDR3 DNA reads as TGTGCCAGCAGCCTGCAGTCTGAAGCTTTCTTT. Its protein is CASSLQSEAFF.

The chain combines TRBV29-1 with TRBJ2-5; 9 bases match TRBD2. Germline-derived CDR1 and CDR2 are SQVTM and ANQGSEA. The length of the CDR3 is 13 residues. V was pared by 7 bases and J by 5 bases, with 8 bases of the junction left unmatched. For the CDR3, the DNA is TGCAGCGGGGATCTAGCGGGGAGGGAGACCCAGTACTTC. Residues: CSGDLAGRETQYF.

The V call is TRBV28, the J call TRBJ1-3; 12 positions agree with TRBD1. This CDR3 has 16 amino acids. Germline loops: CDR1 MDHEN, CDR2 SYDVKM. Trimming removed 4 bases from V and 7 bases from J; junction bases left unmatched: 8. CDR3 bases: TGTGCCAGCAGTTCAGGGACAGGGGGCTTTCTGAACACCATATATTTT. It codes for CASSSGTGGFLNTIYF.

The V gene is TRBV28, the J gene TRBJ1-3, with D possibly matching TRBD1 (6 bases). The V gene lost 4 bases and the J gene lost 8 bases, with 18 bases spanning the gap. This CDR3 comprises 15 residues. The germline V gene has CDR1 MDHEN and CDR2 SYDVKM. The CDR3 region is CASSSPGQLGDTIYF. The CDR3, as DNA: TGTGCCAGCAGTTCCCCTGGACAGTTAGGAGACACCATATATTTT.

V and J are TRBV19 and TRBJ2-4; TRBD2 is a possible D gene (6 bases). Trimming pared 4 bases from V and 1 base from J, leaving 17 bases between. The germline gives CDR1 LNHDA, CDR2 SQIVND (reference sequence). The CDR3 has 17 amino acids. For the CDR3, the DNA is TGTGCCAGTAGTAGGGGGGATCCGCCGATTGCCAAAAACATTCAGTACTTC. It is translated as CASSRGDPPIAKNIQYF.

V and J are TRBV5-4 and TRBJ2-7, with TRBD2 identical over 9 bases. The CDR3 loop spans 15 amino acids. V lost 7 bases and J lost 2; bases outside the gene matches: 10. CDR1 SGHNT and CDR2 YYREEE come from the germline V gene (reference sequence). This CDR3 is CASSPASGVPYEQYF. CDR3 coding DNA: TGTGCCAGCTCTCCGGCTAGCGGGGTTCCCTACGAGCAGTACTTC.

This clone was seen only a few times. The V call is TRBV18, the J call TRBJ1-3; tentative D call: TRBD1 (5 bases). The CDR3 covers 15 residues. The germline V gene encodes CDR1 KGHSH and CDR2 LQKENI. V shed 4 bases and J shed 4 bases, with 14 bases lying between them. The CDR3 loop reads CASSLRKTEGNTIYF. The CDR3 nucleotides are TGTGCCAGCTCACTAAGAAAGACAGAGGGAAACACCATATATTTT.

The chain is built from TRBV27 and TRBJ2-7; TRBD1 matches 9 bases. This CDR3 contains 15 residues. J was trimmed by 5 bases and V by 5 bases; bases with no gene match: 10. Looked up from germline, CDR1 is MNHEY and CDR2 is SMNVEV (reference sequence). The DNA for the CDR3 is TGTGCCAGCAGTCTCCGGGACAGGGTAGTCGACGAGCAGTACTTC. Its translation: CASSLRDRVVDEQYF.

This clone has a single count. This sequence joins TRBV27 and TRBJ1-1, with D perhaps TRBD1 (5 bases). The germline CDR1 and CDR2 sequences are MNHEY and SMNVEV (reference sequence). V lost 1 base and J 1 base, leaving 7 bases between the germline ends. The CDR3 is 14 amino acids. As DNA, the CDR3 is TGTGCCAGCAGTTTATTTACAGGGAACACTGAAGCTTTCTTT. This encodes CASSLFTGNTEAFF.

The chain is built from TRBV27 and TRBJ2-1; 9 bases line up with TRBD1. J lost 5 bases, V lost 5 bases, and 10 bases had no gene match. This CDR3 has 16 residues. Germline values: CDR1 MNHEY, CDR2 SMNVEV (reference sequence). Here the CDR3 reads CASSPYTGGDDNEQFF. DNA of the CDR3: TGTGCCAGCAGTCCGTACACAGGGGGCGACGACAATGAGCAGTTCTTC.